These 17 T cell receptor beta chains came from one sample sequenced in a study of low-dose radiotherapy and immunotherapy resistance in tumors. cDNA synthesis used a TRAV/TRBV-specific primer set for both chains. With a V-primer adapter and a constant-region primer, TCRs were amplified for 20 to 25 PCR cycles. TCRdb itself ran the reads through MiXCR, one entry per CDR3 protein. The sample carries 10,000 to 15,000 distinct CDR3 sequences, roughly 60% recorded once. Receptor source: a human donor with advanced metastatic prostate, ovarian, gallbladder or colorectal cancer (not recorded which). This table probably holds off-target reads from a library built for another chain.

This rearrangement joins TRBV5-1 to TRBJ1-1; D is unclear. Trimming shortened V by 4 bases and J by 1 base, and 17 bases separated the two germline ends. The CDR3 length is 16 residues. Germline V lookup: CDR1 SGHRS, CDR2 YFSETQ. CDR3 DNA: TGCGCCAGCAGCCCTCTTGAGGGCGCGGGGAACACTGAAGCTTTCTTT. Amino acids: CASSPLEGAGNTEAFF.

The rearrangement uses TRBV6-2 or TRBV6-3 and TRBJ1-2; D unclear. The V gene lost 5 bases and the J gene lost 4 bases, with 20 bases spanning the gap. Germline loops: CDR1 MNHEY, CDR2 SVGEGT. The CDR3 spans 16 residues. This CDR3 reads CASSEAPWETAYGYTF. As DNA, the CDR3 is TGTGCCAGCAGTGAAGCCCCCTGGGAAACAGCCTATGGCTACACCTTC.

The genes are TRBV11-3 and TRBJ1-2; TRBD1 is a possible D gene (6 bases). V lost 5 bases and J 6 bases, leaving 13 bases between the germline ends. CDR3 length: 13 residues. Germline lookup yields CDR1 SGHNT and CDR2 YENEEA. CDR3 residues: CASSLTAGDGYTF. The CDR3 DNA reads as TGTGCCAGCAGCCTCACGGCAGGGGATGGCTACACCTTC.

CDR3 loop: CASSQDQTTVNTDTQYF. The CDR3 DNA sequence: TGCGCCAGCAGCCAAGATCAGACGACGGTCAACACAGATACGCAGTATTTT. The rearrangement joins TRBV4-1 to TRBJ2-3; D unclear. V was clipped by 0 bases and J by 2 bases, with 15 bases between them. CDR1 is MGHRA, CDR2 YSYEKL, per germline. This CDR3 comprises 17 residues.

This clonotype was seen just once. V gene TRBV7-2 combines with J gene TRBJ2-6; D uncertain. CDR3 length: 15 residues. V lost 1 base, J lost 2 bases, and 6 bases lay in between. CDR1 SGHTA and CDR2 FQGNSA come from the germline V gene. This CDR3 is CASSLGQTGANVLTF. The CDR3 DNA sequence: TGTGCCAGCAGCTTAGGCCAGACTGGGGCCAACGTCCTGACTTTC.

This clonotype is large in the sample. The chain recombines TRBV18 with TRBJ1-1; 8 positions agree with TRBD1. Losses at the gene ends were 2 bases for V and 5 bases for J; bases not matched to a gene: 13. Germline V gives CDR1 KGHSH, CDR2 LQKENI. The CDR3 consists of 17 residues. CDR3 protein: CASSPKGRRGPVTEAFF. For the CDR3, the DNA is TGTGCCAGCTCACCAAAAGGTCGCAGGGGGCCGGTAACTGAAGCTTTCTTT.

This clonotype has a single count. The chain has TRBV18 and TRBJ2-3, with D possibly matching TRBD2 (5 bases). Trimming left V 5 bases short and J 0 bases short, with 18 bases between. In germline, CDR1 is KGHSH, CDR2 LQKENI. This CDR3 contains 17 residues. The CDR3 sequence is CASSLLDLQGSTDTQYF. In DNA, the CDR3 is TGTGCCAGCTCATTGCTGGACTTGCAAGGGAGCACAGATACGCAGTATTTT.

As to this clonotype: The junction does not match germline at one end; this may be a read error. V is TRBV3-1 and J is TRBJ1-2; unclear D gene. From germline, CDR1 is LGHDT and CDR2 YNNKEL (reference sequence). This CDR3 is 14 amino acids long. The CDR3 sequence: CASSQDKRERAIYF. In DNA form, the CDR3 reads TGTGCCAGCAGCCAAGATAAAAGGGAAAGAGCGATTTACTTC.

V usage is TRBV11-2 and J usage is TRBJ2-3; maybe TRBD2 (6 bases). The CDR3 has 13 amino acids. Germline V CDR1 and CDR2: SGHAT, FQNNGV. V was trimmed by 4 bases and J by 13 bases, leaving 18 bases between them. CDR3 coding DNA: TGTGCCAGCAGCTCTGGTGGGGACTCCATGGAGTATTTT. It codes for CASSSGGDSMEYF.

The chain is built from TRBV7-9 and TRBJ1-6; D gene unclear. Trimming left V 1 base short and J 10 bases short, with 11 bases between. CDR1 SEHNR and CDR2 FQNEAQ come from the germline V gene (reference sequence). The CDR3 contains 14 residues. CDR3 sequence: CASSLDPDQSPLHF. CDR3 in DNA: TGTGCCAGCAGCTTAGACCCGGATCAATCACCCCTCCACTTT.

This clonotype was found once. The chain carries TRBV6-5 and TRBJ2-4, with D uncertain. Germline V gives CDR1 MNHEY, CDR2 SVGAGI. V gave up 4 bases and J gave up 8 bases, with 21 bases separating them. The CDR3 loop spans 16 amino acids. CDR3 DNA: TGTGCCAGCAGTTGGTCGAAGAGGACGGGCTCAGACATTCAGTACTTC. It codes for CASSWSKRTGSDIQYF.

This clonotype was recorded a few times. The rearrangement joins TRBV29-1 to TRBJ2-2; 11 bases are shared with TRBD2. V was clipped by 0 bases and J by 0 bases; unmatched bases: 3. This CDR3 spans 17 amino acids. The germline V gene has CDR1 SQVTM and CDR2 ANQGSEA. CDR3 sequence (DNA): TGCAGCGTTGAAGATGGGACTAGCGGATCGAACACCGGGGAGCTGTTTTTT. Translated: CSVEDGTSGSNTGELFF.

This clonotype has just one count. The chain carries TRBV4-2 and TRBJ2-5; 8 bases are a match to TRBD1. This CDR3 spans 16 amino acids. The J segment lost 1 base and the V segment lost 0 bases, leaving 4 bases of the junction unmatched. CDR1 and CDR2 from the germline V gene are LGHNA and YNFKEQ. CDR3 sequence reads: CASSQDRGTGQETQYF. The CDR3 DNA is TGTGCCAGCAGCCAAGATCGAGGGACAGGCCAAGAGACCCAGTACTTC.

This clonotype was seen just once. The chain couples TRBV12-3 or TRBV12-4 to TRBJ2-5; a weak D match, TRBD1 (5 bases). The V gene lost 7 bases and the J gene lost 4 bases, with 16 bases spanning the gap. This CDR3 comprises 14 residues. This CDR3 reads CASNFQGSRETQYF. DNA for the CDR3: TGTGCCAGCAATTTTCAGGGATCCCGAGAGACCCAGTACTTC.

This clonotype was counted once. The V gene is TRBV7-2, the J gene TRBJ2-7; 8 bases are shared with TRBD1. The CDR3 length is 14 residues. Germline V gene sequence: CDR1 SGHTA, CDR2 FQGNSA. The V and J ends lost 1 base and 3 bases, in that order; junction bases with no gene match: 2. The CDR3 bases are TGTGCCAGCAGCTTAGTACAGGGGGGCTACGAGCAGTACTTC. Translation: CASSLVQGGYEQYF.

By share, this clonotype counts as large. This chain connects TRBV18 to TRBJ1-1; no reliable D call. The V and J ends lost 6 bases and 5 bases respectively, with 13 bases between them. This CDR3 comprises 13 residues. In germline, CDR1 is KGHSH, CDR2 LQKENI. CDR3 coding DNA: TGTGCCAGCTCGTCAGTGGGGAAGACTGAAGCTTTCTTT. Translated: CASSSVGKTEAFF.

The V call is TRBV7-2, the J call TRBJ1-6; 9 bases agree with TRBD1. The trim removed 4 bases at V and 8 bases at J, leaving 3 bases unmatched. Germline CDR1 SGHTA, CDR2 FQGNSA. The CDR3 is 14 amino acids. The CDR3 region is CASSSDRGYSPLHF. CDR3 DNA: TGTGCCAGCAGCTCGGACAGGGGTTATTCACCCCTCCACTTT.